Sequencing of this TCR beta chain was carried out in a study of neurological immune-mediated disorders. The CDR3 covers 15 residues. Trimming cost V 4 bases and J 4 bases, with 11 bases left between them. In germline, CDR1 is MGHRA, CDR2 YSYEKL. In its sample, this clonotype was seen many times. TCRdb recomputed calls from the 5' RACE reads with MiXCR, one row per CDR3 protein. The sample includes fewer than 25,000 distinct CDR3 sequences, 8.5% to 12% of them seen just once. The TCR was taken from a woman aged 55-70 years with HTLV-1-associated myelopathy (HAM/TSP). The rearrangement links TRBV4-1 to TRBJ1-6; possibly TRBD1 for D (6 bases). The source material was PBMCs. The CDR3 sequence: CASSLDSNYNSPLHF. The CDR3 DNA reads as TGCGCCAGCAGCCTGGACAGCAATTATAATTCACCCCTCCACTTT.